This T cell receptor beta chain comes out of a study of regulatory T cells in long-lasting Graves disease. V was shortened by 2 bases and J by 0 bases, with 10 bases between the two germline ends. The CDR3 has 15 residues. From germline, CDR1 is MNHEY and CDR2 SMNVEV (reference sequence). As to time point: persistent/refractory GD, antithyroid drugs over 5 years with positive TRAb. PBMC-derived RNA was used for the TCR library. Arm-PCR of CDR3 regions and iRepertoire HTBI primers were the basis on which TCR beta libraries were built. Each CDR3 protein gets one entry after TCRdb re-called the multiplex PCR reads with MiXCR. The sample yields 400,000 to 500,000 distinct CDR3 sequences, 20% to 25% seen once.

The starting material was peripheral blood mononuclear cells (PBMCs), obtained when the disease was refractory, from a patient treated with antithyroid drugs. V gene TRBV27 combines with J gene TRBJ1-2, with a tentative D call TRBD1 (5 bases). The sequence derives from a female donor with Graves disease. The CDR3 DNA sequence: TGTGCCAGCAGTTTACTTCGGGGGGCTAACTATGGCTACACCTTC. Translating gives CASSLLRGANYGYTF.